This is a list of T cell receptor beta chains from one sample in a study of siplizumab effects on memory and regulatory T cells. Some clones are missing from TCRdb's copy, which holds only in-frame ones; the method was immunoSEQ multiplex PCR. The table includes about 69,000 clones, approximately 88% detected once. The sample comprised Tregs sorted from blood. These TCRs come from a human donor in good health. The CDR3 runs from the conserved cysteine through the conserved F or W. A D gene is named only where the DNA matches it firmly. A clone size is listed for some rows: how often the clone was seen (once, few, many), or a class if it is expanded.

>NA|NA|TRBV19|12|TRBJ1-6
CASSKRDSPLHF
TGTGCCAGTAGTAAGCGGGATTCACCCCTCCACTTT
>NA|NA|TRBV29-1|14|TRBJ2-1
CSVGRPESYNEQFF
TGCAGCGTGGGCAGGCCGGAGTCCTACAATGAGCAGTTCTTC
>NA|NA|TRBV6-5|15|TRBJ2-6
CASRYRVRGANVLTF
TGTGCCAGCAGGTACAGGGTGAGAGGGGCCAACGTCCTGACTTTC
>NA|TRBD2|TRBV14|15|TRBJ2-7
CASSPIAGFSYEQYF
TGTGCCAGCAGCCCCATAGCGGGTTTCTCCTACGAGCAGTACTTC
>once|NA|TRBV5-4|13|TRBJ2-5
CASSPGHQETQYF
TGTGCCAGCAGCCCCGGACATCAGGAGACCCAGTACTTC
>NA|NA|TRBV5-4|15|TRBJ1-2
CASSAGTGTGYGYTF
TGTGCCAGCAGCGCAGGCACAGGGACTGGCTATGGCTACACCTTC
>NA|TRBD1|TRBV5-1|14|TRBJ1-4
CASSSDRGDEKLFF
TGCGCCAGCAGCTCGGACAGGGGAGACGAAAAACTGTTTTTT
>NA|NA|TRBV18|18|TRBJ2-2
CASSRRALAGLNTGELFF
TGTGCCAGCTCACGGAGAGCGTTAGCAGGGCTGAACACCGGGGAGCTGTTTTTT
>NA|NA|TRBV5-6|13|TRBJ2-7
CASSFRGLKKQYF
TGTGCCAGCAGCTTTCGAGGGTTGAAAAAGCAGTACTTC
>NA|TRBD2|TRBV4-1|18|TRBJ2-7
CASSQDPSTSGKTYEQYF
TGCGCCAGCAGCCAAGATCCCAGCACTAGCGGGAAGACCTACGAGCAGTACTTC
>NA|TRBD2|TRBV29-1|14|TRBJ2-7
CSVGSGSLLNEQYF
TGCAGCGTCGGAAGCGGGAGTTTGCTGAACGAGCAGTACTTC
>NA|NA|TRBV7-3|13|TRBJ2-1
CASSFGLFNEQFF
TGTGCCAGCAGCTTCGGCCTTTTCAATGAGCAGTTCTTC
>NA|TRBD1|TRBV5-1|15|TRBJ1-2
CASSLGDSGSSGYTF
TGCGCCAGCAGCTTGGGGGACAGCGGGTCGAGTGGCTACACCTTC
>NA|TRBD1|TRBV7-6|13|TRBJ1-2
CASSLGQGSGYTF
TGTGCCAGCAGCCTCGGACAGGGTAGCGGCTACACCTTC
>NA|NA|TRBV7-9|16|TRBJ1-4
CASSFTGVASAGKLFF
TGTGCCAGCAGCTTCACCGGGGTGGCCTCAGCAGGAAAACTGTTTTTT
>few|TRBD2|TRBV7-2|17|TRBJ2-7
CASSPPGLAEWGYEQYF
TGTGCCAGCAGCCCCCCGGGACTAGCAGAATGGGGCTACGAGCAGTACTTC
>NA|NA|TRBV7-8|14|TRBJ2-1
CASTWTEIPNEQFF
TGTGCCAGCACTTGGACCGAAATTCCCAATGAGCAGTTCTTC
>NA|NA|TRBV6-1|14|TRBJ1-3
CASSPQVYGNTIYF
TGTGCCAGCAGTCCCCAGGTTTACGGAAACACCATATATTTT
>once|TRBD1|TRBV11-1|16|TRBJ2-2
CASSLRDSRNTGELFF
TGTGCCAGCAGCCTCCGGGACAGCAGAAACACCGGGGAGCTGTTTTTT
>few|NA|TRBV11-2|11|TRBJ2-7
CASSFSSEQYF
TGTGCCAGCAGCTTTTCGAGCGAGCAGTACTTC
>NA|TRBD1|TRBV7-8|15|TRBJ2-7
CASSTLQGASYEQYF
TGTGCCAGCAGCACCCTCCAGGGGGCGTCCTACGAGCAGTACTTC
>NA|NA|TRBV19|15|TRBJ2-6
CASSEAGTGANVLTF
TGTGCCAGTAGTGAGGCGGGAACCGGGGCCAACGTCCTGACTTTC
>NA|TRBD2|TRBV2|15|TRBJ2-2
CASSEGLAGVGELFF
TGTGCCAGCAGTGAAGGTCTAGCGGGAGTCGGGGAGCTGTTTTTT
>once|NA|TRBV4-1|13|TRBJ1-4
CASSGITNEKLFF
TGCGCCAGCTCAGGGATTACTAATGAAAAACTGTTTTTT
>NA|NA|TRBV27|14|TRBJ2-7
CASSDRDLTYEQYF
TGTGCCAGCAGTGACCGAGACTTGACCTACGAGCAGTACTTC
>NA|NA|TRBV28|13|TRBJ1-5
CASSFQGGRPQHF
TGTGCCAGCAGTTTCCAGGGTGGGCGGCCCCAGCATTTT
>NA|NA|TRBV15|14|TRBJ2-1
CATSSPVRLREQFF
TGTGCCACCAGCAGCCCCGTCAGGTTGCGCGAGCAGTTCTTC
>NA|NA|TRBV9|15|TRBJ2-3
CASSVGRGSVDTQYF
TGTGCCAGCAGCGTAGGGAGGGGATCCGTAGATACGCAGTATTTT
>NA|NA|TRBV6-1|15|TRBJ1-4
CASSDKARRNEKLFF
TGCGCCAGCAGTGACAAGGCCCGGAGAAATGAAAAACTGTTTTTT
>once|TRBD2|TRBV7-8|16|TRBJ2-3
CASSWGQAGGGDTQYF
TGTGCCAGCAGCTGGGGTCAAGCGGGAGGTGGGGATACGCAGTATTTT
>NA|NA|TRBV30|13|TRBJ1-1
CAWRVTRNTEAFF
TGTGCCTGGAGGGTGACAAGGAACACTGAAGCTTTCTTT
>NA|NA|TRBV28|15|TRBJ2-7
CASSLGGLSSYEQYF
TGTGCCAGCAGTTTAGGTGGGCTTAGCTCCTACGAGCAGTACTTC
>NA|NA|TRBV10-3|15|TRBJ2-7
CAISELGGSSYEQYF
TGTGCCATCAGTGAGTTAGGCGGAAGCTCCTACGAGCAGTACTTC
>NA|NA|TRBV4-1|14|TRBJ2-1
CASSQGDSYNEQFF
TGCGCCAGCAGCCAAGGGGACTCTTACAATGAGCAGTTCTTC
>NA|TRBD2|TRBV27|17|TRBJ2-5
CASRPRRLAGVRETQYF
TGTGCCAGCAGACCGAGACGACTAGCGGGAGTGCGAGAGACCCAGTACTTC
>NA|NA|TRBV6-6|13|TRBJ1-2
CASSYLGVQGYTF
TGTGCCAGCAGTTACTTGGGGGTCCAAGGCTACACCTTC
>few|NA|TRBV19|12|TRBJ1-5
CASSRGGPAQHF
TGTGCCAGTAGTAGAGGGGGGCCAGCCCAGCATTTT
>NA|NA|TRBV19|12|TRBJ1-2
CASSGAVYGYTF
TGTGCCAGTAGTGGGGCCGTCTATGGCTACACCTTC
>NA|NA|TRBV6-6|13|TRBJ2-4
CASSYRGKNIQYF
TGTGCCAGCAGTTACCGCGGGAAAAACATTCAGTACTTC
>NA|NA|TRBV30|11|TRBJ1-4
CACQGIEKLFF
TGTGCCTGCCAGGGTATTGAAAAACTGTTTTTT
>NA|TRBD2|TRBV6-5|16|TRBJ2-1
CASSYSQRGTYNEQFF
TGTGCCAGCAGTTACTCGCAGCGGGGGACCTACAATGAGCAGTTCTTC
>NA|NA|TRBV5-4|15|TRBJ2-5
CASSFRQVLQETQYF
TGTGCCAGCAGCTTCCGACAGGTGCTCCAAGAGACCCAGTACTTC
>once|TRBD2|TRBV30|14|TRBJ2-1
CAWSVSGSSNEQFF
TGTGCCTGGAGTGTTAGCGGGAGTTCGAATGAGCAGTTCTTC
>NA|TRBD1|TRBV10-1|18|TRBJ2-7
CASSDPFTLAGGRYEQYF
TGCGCCAGCAGTGATCCGTTTACGTTGGCAGGGGGCCGTTACGAGCAGTACTTC
>medium-sized|TRBD1|TRBV29-1|15|TRBJ1-5
CSVASGQGPNQPQHF
TGCAGCGTCGCGAGTGGACAGGGTCCCAATCAGCCCCAGCATTTT
>NA|TRBD1|TRBV6-1|15|TRBJ1-5
CASSLFDREDQPQHF
TGTGCCAGCAGCCTTTTCGACAGGGAGGATCAGCCCCAGCATTTT
>NA|NA|TRBV18|14|TRBJ1-5
CASSRDGLNQPQHF
TGTGCCAGCTCAAGGGACGGACTAAATCAGCCCCAGCATTTT
>NA|NA|TRBV29-1|10|TRBJ2-5
CSVFGGTQYF
TGCAGCGTTTTCGGGGGGACCCAGTACTTC
>once|TRBD2|TRBV7-2|17|TRBJ2-4
CASSLARGGRAKNIQYF
TGTGCCAGCAGCTTAGCGAGAGGCGGGAGGGCCAAAAACATTCAGTACTTC